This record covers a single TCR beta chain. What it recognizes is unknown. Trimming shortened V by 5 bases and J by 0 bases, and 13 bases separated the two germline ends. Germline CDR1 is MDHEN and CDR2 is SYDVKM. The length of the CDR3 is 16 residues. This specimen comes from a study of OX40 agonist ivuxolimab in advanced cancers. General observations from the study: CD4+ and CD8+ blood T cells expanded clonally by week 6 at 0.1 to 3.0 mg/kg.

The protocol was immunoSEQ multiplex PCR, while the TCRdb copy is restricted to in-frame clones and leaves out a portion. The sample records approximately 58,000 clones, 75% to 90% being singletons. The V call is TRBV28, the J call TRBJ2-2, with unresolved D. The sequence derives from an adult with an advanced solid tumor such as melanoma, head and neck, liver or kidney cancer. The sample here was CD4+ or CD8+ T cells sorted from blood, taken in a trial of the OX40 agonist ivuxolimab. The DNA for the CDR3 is TGTGCCAGCAGTCCTGCAGGCGCCTCGAACACCGGGGAGCTGTTTTTT. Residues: CASSPAGASNTGELFF.